Shown below are 2 T cell receptor beta chains from a single sample sequenced in a study of CD8 T cells in ankylosing spondylitis. Their cognate antigens are unknown. TCRdb re-derived calls from the 5' RACE reads in MiXCR, one entry per CDR3 protein. The top ten hold under 20% of the sample, which has more than 600,000 distinct CDR3 sequences, over 15% seen once. Study findings and constraints: What seemed typical of ankylosing spondylitis blood was a TCR beta motif built from eight highly homologous variants.

The sequencing sample was made of blood, either unsorted or a sorted T cell fraction (not recorded which). The receptors here all came from a male donor with ankylosing spondylitis.

The chain couples TRBV20-1 to TRBJ2-3, with D perhaps being TRBD1 or TRBD2 (5 bases each). The V end was cut by 1 base, the J end by 2 bases, with 10 bases between. CDR3 length: 14 residues. CDR1 and CDR2 from the germline V gene are DFQATT and SNEGSKA (reference sequence). The CDR3 DNA is TGCAGTGCTAGAGCGGGGACGCCCACAGATACGCAGTATTTT. It codes for CSARAGTPTDTQYF.

V usage is TRBV20-1 and J usage is TRBJ1-1; D unresolved. In germline, CDR1 is DFQATT, CDR2 SNEGSKA (reference sequence). The CDR3 extends over 15 amino acids. V was trimmed by 1 base and J by 1 base, leaving 13 bases between them. For the CDR3, the DNA is TGCAGTGCTAGAGTAGGGCCCAGGCGGAACACTGAAGCTTTCTTT. Translated, it gives CSARVGPRRNTEAFF.